This TCR beta chain was captured in a study of shared clonotypes between healthy human individuals (dated by TCRdb to 2019 to 2021). Regarding the research as a whole: A couple of women and a few men aged 18 to 49 years were included in the cohort. For each donor, CD4 naive and CD4 memory were each given three plates, CD8 naive was given two plates, and CD8 memory was given one plate. The study deeply sequenced blood TCR repertoires of several healthy adults to estimate repertoire size and the extent of clonotype sharing between individuals. To increase sequencing depth and limit assay-specific biases, different laboratories used diverse techniques to prepare libraries and sequence TCR repertoires. Per donor, leukapheresis produced somewhere between about 0.9 and 9.5 billion PBMCs.

Healthy HIV-negative adults with no recently reported acute infections or vaccinations were included as donors. All donors were Caucasian adults living in Nashville, Tennessee, USA. CD4+ T cells were enriched by magnetic negative selection, after which naive cells were positively selected on CD45RA and the negative fraction was taken as the memory subset. Blood was collected by leukapheresis, and PBMCs were isolated by Ficoll-Histopaque density gradient centrifugation and then cryopreserved in liquid nitrogen vapor phase. Analytical flow cytometry was used to check the purity and quantity of every magnetically sorted T cell population. From each sorted fraction, genomic DNA was isolated and quantified by UV absorbance on a Nanodrop 2000c. Using the deep immunoSEQ assay, multiplex PCR amplified TCR CDR3 regions from genomic DNA. Genomic DNA extracted from each cell subset was distributed evenly over all wells of several immunoSEQ 96-well plates, and each plate served as one replicate. For sorted subsets, roughly 200 ng of genomic DNA, equivalent to roughly 33,000 T cell genomes, went into each replicate PCR. Purified libraries were measured with a Qubit 3.0 fluorometer, size-checked on a Bioanalyzer 2100, and measured again with the KAPA Library Quantification kit. Every immunoSEQ 96-well plate was sequenced on a separate single-read 150-cycle Illumina NextSeq 550 flow cell. For the original study's pipeline: Because the immunoSEQ output held only junctional sequences and lacked quality scores, the filtering could not match the filtering applied to full-length reads. Sequences were annotated with PyIR, a Python wrapper for IgBLAST v1.9, using IMGT germline references to assign V/J genes and CDR3. Reads were filtered out if the reads had weak V/J assignments (E-value above 1e-6), no CDR3, stop codons, out-of-frame junctions, or ambiguous translated residues. V3J clonotypes were defined as sequences sharing the same inferred V gene, J gene, and CDR3 amino acid sequence. Percentage overlap between repertoires was computed as shared unique clonotypes divided by the size of the smaller repertoire. Repertoire richness was assessed with RTK rarefaction, the Chao1 estimator, and Recon v2.1 estimates of unobserved clonotypes. For all TCRbeta clonotypes obtained by the gDNA method from several donors, generation probabilities were computed with OLGA. TCRdb obtained this table from immuneACCESS and retained in-frame rearrangements with V and J assigned. These tables miss some clones; where compared with another copy, unresolved V genes account for less than half of the shortfall, and the remainder is unexplained. V, J and clone size are taken as reported in that table, and D and trimming were inferred from the DNA itself. The sample yields about 980,000 clones; approximately 76% were counted once. The top ten constitute about 1.5% of the sample.

With regard to this clone: It has no known antigen specificity. One base away there is no much larger clone; base qualities are not given.

The germline ends are 10 bases apart after V is trimmed by 10 bases and J by 7 bases. Spanning cysteine to phenylalanine, the CDR3 consists of 11 amino acids. CDR3 DNA is the only sequence kept; it has 33 bases, read in frame from the first base. Reading the germline V gene (reference sequence) gives CDR1 MNHNY and CDR2 SVGAGI. The paper as a whole reports these results and caveats: Based on pairwise subsampling, the degree of clonotype sharing among donors was expected to be affected by sequencing depth. The genetic and exposure-history diversity represented was limited by the small number of donors. Sharing across four donors was observed for approximately 4.6% of naive CD4, less than 4% of naive CD8, 2.3% of memory CD4, and 0.4% of memory CD8 clonotypes. Even with the large sequencing depth, rarefaction of the sorted-subset datasets indicated that sequencing was incomplete. Naive subsets generally had larger estimated clonotype richness than memory subsets did. Compared with non-shared clonotypes, clonotypes shared by all four sorted-subset donors had higher generation probabilities. Sampling was limited to blood, and TCR repertoires in tissue likely differ from TCR repertoires in blood.

This clonotype originated in a man aged 18 to 29 in good health. The sequence is built from TRBV6-6 and TRBJ2-2; the D gene is unclear. Sequencing was performed on memory CD4+ T cells sorted from blood. What this sample's cell subset or site label stands for: CD45RA-negative fraction. The sequence in DNA is TGTGCCATCGTGGATGGCGGGGAGCTGTTTTTT. Its protein product is CAIVDGGELFF.